The clone carrying this T cell receptor (beta chain) was counted ten times or more. TCRdb reanalysed the PCR reads using MiXCR and keeps one entry per CDR3 protein. The sample lists several thousand distinct CDR3 sequences; roughly a quarter were seen once. The sample is drawn from a study of CXCR3 chemokines and chemotherapy response in bladder cancer. The germline V gene has CDR1 DFQATT and CDR2 SNEGSKA (reference sequence). This CDR3 comprises 13 residues. V was shortened by 5 bases and J by 4 bases, with 14 bases between the two germline ends. The material was obtained from a patient whose treatment included neoadjuvant chemotherapy. The chain links TRBV20-1 to TRBJ1-2, with D unclear. The receptor comes from a human donor with bladder cancer that did not respond to neoadjuvant chemotherapy. CDR3 loop: CSAAPGRSYGYTF. DNA of the CDR3: TGCAGTGCTGCCCCCGGGCGATCCTATGGCTACACCTTC.